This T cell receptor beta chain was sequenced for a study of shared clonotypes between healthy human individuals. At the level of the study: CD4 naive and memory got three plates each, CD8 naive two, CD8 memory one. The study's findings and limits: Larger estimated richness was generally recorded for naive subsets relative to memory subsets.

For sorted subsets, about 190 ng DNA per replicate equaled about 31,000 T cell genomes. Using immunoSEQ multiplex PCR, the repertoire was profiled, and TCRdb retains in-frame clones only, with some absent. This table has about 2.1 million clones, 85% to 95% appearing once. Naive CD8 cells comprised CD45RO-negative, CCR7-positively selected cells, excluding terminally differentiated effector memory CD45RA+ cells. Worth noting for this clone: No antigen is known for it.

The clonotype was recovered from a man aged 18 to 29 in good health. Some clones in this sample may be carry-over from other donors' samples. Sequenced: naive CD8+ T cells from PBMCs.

The CDR3 nucleotides read TGTGCCACCCTCGGGACGGGAGCTGCAACTAATGAAAAACTGTTTTTT. Amino acid sequence: CATLGTGAATNEKLFF. The chain employs TRBV15 and TRBJ1-4, with D perhaps TRBD1 (5 bases). CDR3 size: 16 residues. The germline CDR1 and CDR2 sequences are LNHNV and YYDKDF (reference sequence). The V end lost 8 bases, the J end lost 0 bases, and 16 bases lay between the germline ends.